Shown below are 20 T cell receptor beta chains from a single sample sequenced in a study of human T cells and chemical hapten exposure. Indicated time point: patch test 1, 2 weeks after DPC sensitization. Treatment given: therapeutic diphenylcyclopropenone sensitization with weekly scalp DPC. TCRdb processed the RACE reads anew with MiXCR; each CDR3 protein has one entry. Among about 340,000 distinct CDR3 sequences listed, under 9% were seen once. This material consisted of whole blood, taken in connection with sensitization to the hapten diphenylcyclopropenone (DPC). These receptors all stem from a woman between 18 and 29 years old with alopecia areata. Some clones in this sample may be carry-over from other donors' samples.

The chain links TRBV20-1 to TRBJ1-4, with no clear D. The CDR3 sequence is 12 residues long. From germline, CDR1 is DFQATT and CDR2 SNEGSKA (reference sequence). Trimming removed 1 base at V and 7 bases at J, with 7 bases between. DNA for the CDR3: TGCAGTGCTAGAGGGGGAGGTGAAAAACTGTTTTTT. This codes for CSARGGGEKLFF.

This clonotype was detected only a few times. The chain joins TRBV28 to TRBJ1-4; 7 bases agree with TRBD1. The ends lost 2 bases at V and 8 bases at J; junction bases unmatched: 8. Germline CDR1 and CDR2: MDHEN and SYDVKM. The CDR3 length is 15 residues. Here the CDR3 DNA reads TGTGCCAGCAGTTTAGTGGGGCAGGGGGGCGAAAAACTGTTTTTT. Translating it yields CASSLVGQGGEKLFF. The full variable domain, in which reference TRBV28 and TRBJ1-4 provide the parts outside the CDR3, is DVKVTQSSRYLVKRTGEKVFLECVQDMDHENMFWYRQDPGLGLRLIYFSYDVKMKEKGDIPEGYSVSREKKERFSLILESASTNQTSMYLCASSLVGQGGEKLFFGSGTQLSVL.

This clonotype was detected ten times or more. The chain uses TRBV2 and TRBJ2-3, with a possible D match to TRBD2 (6 bases). The ends were cut back, 7 bases at V and 4 bases at J, with 6 bases in the middle. This CDR3 contains 11 residues. In germline, CDR1 is SNHLY, CDR2 FYNNEI. The CDR3 coding sequence is TGTGCCAGCACGGGGGCAGATACGCAGTATTTT. This encodes CASTGADTQYF.

This clonotype showed up many times. This chain links TRBV7-9 with TRBJ2-5; no definite D call. The germline V and J ends were trimmed by 6 bases and 3 bases, with 8 bases remaining between them. Per the germline V gene, CDR1 is SEHNR and CDR2 is FQNEAQ (reference sequence). The CDR3 is 12 amino acids. CDR3 amino acids: CASRGGEETQYF. In DNA form, the CDR3 reads TGTGCCAGCAGGGGTGGCGAAGAGACCCAGTACTTC.

The table lists this clonotype with a few counts. This chain joins TRBV5-5 and TRBJ2-3; D possibly corresponds to TRBD1 (5 bases). Per germline, CDR1 SGHKS and CDR2 YYEKEE (reference sequence). The CDR3 is made up of 12 amino acids. The V gene lost 4 bases and the J gene lost 6 bases, with 9 bases spanning the gap. This chain's CDR3 is CASSGHLDTQYF. The CDR3 region has the DNA TGTGCCAGCAGCGGACACTTGGATACGCAGTATTTT.

This clonotype was seen many times. The rearrangement joins TRBV5-1 to TRBJ1-4; tentatively, D is TRBD1 (5 bases). The CDR3 is 15 residues long. CDR1 and CDR2 (germline): SGHRS, YFSETQ. Trimming removed 0 bases at V and 8 bases at J, with 14 bases between. CDR3 coding DNA: TGCGCCAGCAGCTTGGTTGGGGCTGGTGGCGAAAAACTGTTTTTT. Translated, it gives CASSLVGAGGEKLFF.

This clonotype occurred a few times. The chain couples TRBV5-5 to TRBJ2-7; D unresolved. CDR1 is SGHKS, CDR2 YYEKEE, per germline (reference sequence). The CDR3 extends over 12 amino acids. With 2 bases removed from V and 5 bases from J, the gap between germline ends came to 8 bases. The CDR3 DNA reads as TGTGCCAGCAGCTTATGGACCCACGAGCAGTACTTC. It encodes CASSLWTHEQYF.

The chain joins TRBV5-6 to TRBJ2-7; TRBD1 agrees at 8 bases. In germline, CDR1 is SGHDT, CDR2 YYEEEE. V lost 4 bases, J lost 2 bases, and 11 bases stayed unmatched. The CDR3 loop spans 16 amino acids. The CDR3 region has the DNA TGTGCCAGCAGCATCATCTCCCGGGACAGGCCCTACGAGCAGTACTTC. Amino acids: CASSIISRDRPYEQYF. Full variable domain (missing parts from reference TRBV5-6 and TRBJ2-7): DAGVTQSPTHLIKTRGQQVTLRCSPKSGHDTVSWYQQALGQGPQFIFQYYEEEERQRGNFPDRFSGHQFPNYSSELNVNALLLGDSALYLCASSIISRDRPYEQYFGPGTRLTVT.

This clonotype has at least ten counts. This chain links TRBV5-1 with TRBJ2-7; 8 bases line up with TRBD1. Germline assignment: CDR1 SGHRS and CDR2 YFSETQ. After removal of 1 base from V and 0 bases from J, the junction contained 3 bases not matched to a gene. This CDR3 region has 15 residues. The CDR3 is CASSLYRGTSYEQYF. CDR3 DNA: TGCGCCAGCAGCTTGTACAGGGGGACCTCCTACGAGCAGTACTTC.

Only a few counts were recorded for this clonotype. The V and J genes are TRBV5-4 and TRBJ2-6, with D possibly being TRBD1 (6 bases). CDR1 is SGHNT and CDR2 is YYREEE in the germline V gene (reference sequence). CDR3 length equals 18 residues. Trimming cost V 2 bases and J 0 bases, with 15 bases left between them. As DNA, the CDR3 is TGTGCCAGCAGCTTCAAACAGGGCCCGAGCTCTGGGGCCAACGTCCTGACTTTC. It specifies CASSFKQGPSSGANVLTF. The full variable domain, its missing parts supplied by reference TRBV5-4 and TRBJ2-6, is ETGVTQSPTHLIKTRGQQVTLRCSSQSGHNTVSWYQQALGQGPQFIFQYYREEENGRGNFPPRFSGLQFPNYSSELNVNALELDDSALYLCASSFKQGPSSGANVLTFGAGSRLTVL.

There are a few counts of this clonotype. The CDR3 here is CASSLTQGAVVNTEAFF. CDR3 sequence (DNA): TGTGCCAGCAGCTTAACTCAGGGGGCTGTGGTGAACACTGAAGCTTTCTTT. The gene calls are TRBV5-5 and TRBJ1-1; 8 bases map to TRBD1. Germline V lookup: CDR1 SGHKS, CDR2 YYEKEE (reference sequence). J was trimmed by 0 bases and V by 2 bases; bases with no gene match: 9. The CDR3 spans 17 residues.

This clonotype has only a few counts. The chain carries TRBV20-1 and TRBJ1-2, with TRBD1 identical over 9 bases. The junction had 5 bases not matched to a gene; V was cut back by 4 bases and J by 5 bases. The germline CDR1 and CDR2 sequences are DFQATT and SNEGSKA (reference sequence). The length of the CDR3 is 13 residues. As DNA, the CDR3 is TGCAGTGCTACCCGGACAGGGGAATATGGCTACACCTTC. This translates into CSATRTGEYGYTF.

The sample holds a few counts of this clonotype. The chain employs TRBV5-8 and TRBJ1-6; TRBD1 matches 9 bases. V lost 0 bases to trimming and J lost 10 bases; unmatched junction nucleotides: 8. Germline-derived CDR1 and CDR2 are SGHTS and YDEGEE. This CDR3 region has 16 residues. The CDR3 region has the DNA TGTGCCAGCAGCTTGGGGGACAGGGCTGTCGGGTCACCCCTCCACTTT. Amino acids: CASSLGDRAVGSPLHF.

This clonotype has ten or more counts. This chain joins TRBV3-1 and TRBJ2-7; maybe TRBD1 (5 bases). Trimming shortened V by 0 bases and J by 6 bases, and 9 bases separated the two germline ends. This CDR3 is 13 amino acids long. CDR1 and CDR2 (germline): LGHDT, YNNKEL (reference sequence). CDR3: CASSQEIRGEQYF. CDR3 in DNA: TGTGCCAGCAGCCAAGAGATAAGGGGCGAGCAGTACTTC.

There are many counts of this clonotype. This chain joins TRBV20-1 and TRBJ2-3, with 13 positions matching TRBD2. The CDR3 has 16 amino acids. Germline V gene sequence: CDR1 DFQATT, CDR2 SNEGSKA (reference sequence). J gave up 1 base and V 5 bases, and 6 bases lay outside the gene matches. CDR3 DNA sequence: TGCAGTGCTCCCCCGGGACTAGCGGGGCGCACAGATACGCAGTATTTT. Protein: CSAPPGLAGRTDTQYF.

There are many counts of this clonotype. V gene TRBV28 combines with J gene TRBJ1-3; D uncertain. This CDR3 has 17 amino acids. Per germline, CDR1 MDHEN and CDR2 SYDVKM. Trimming took off 6 bases at V and 2 bases at J, with 20 bases between the two ends. The CDR3 loop reads CASRPLGRSLAGNTIYF. CDR3 coding DNA: TGTGCCAGCAGACCGCTCGGACGTTCTCTTGCTGGAAACACCATATATTTT.

The V gene is TRBV3-1, the J gene TRBJ1-1, with D unresolved. The CDR3 has 14 residues. The germline V and J ends were trimmed by 3 bases and 0 bases, with 8 bases remaining between them. Looked up from germline, CDR1 is LGHDT and CDR2 is YNNKEL (reference sequence). The CDR3 region is CASSQRDLNTEAFF. In nucleotides, the CDR3 is TGTGCCAGCAGCCAGAGGGATCTGAACACTGAAGCTTTCTTT.

This clonotype was counted a few times. This sequence joins TRBV20-1 and TRBJ1-1; possibly TRBD1 for D (6 bases). V lost 2 bases, J lost 4 bases, and 20 bases lay in between. The CDR3 runs to 16 residues. Per the germline V gene, CDR1 is DFQATT and CDR2 is SNEGSKA (reference sequence). Here the CDR3 DNA reads TGCAGTGCTAGACCCCCCACCGGGACAAGATTCACTGAAGCTTTCTTT. As protein: CSARPPTGTRFTEAFF.

This clonotype was seen ten or more times. The CDR3 spells CASSLAAHYRASNTGELFF. CDR3 DNA sequence: TGTGCCAGCAGCCTCGCTGCCCATTACAGGGCGAGTAACACCGGGGAGCTGTTTTTT. The chain employs TRBV21-1 and TRBJ2-2; the table's D call, TRBD1, has no DNA check behind it. TRBV21-1 is a pseudogene segment. The CDR3 extends over 19 amino acids.

This clonotype was picked up many times. The chain carries TRBV6-2 or TRBV6-3 and TRBJ2-3; a possible D gene is TRBD2 (5 bases). With 5 bases removed from V and 7 bases from J, the gap between germline ends came to 16 bases. The CDR3 totals 14 residues. Germline CDR1 reads MNHEY; CDR2 reads SVGEGT. CDR3 nucleotide sequence: TGTGCCAGCAGTCCGCGAGCGGAACAAAATACGCAGTATTTT. Translation gives CASSPRAEQNTQYF.